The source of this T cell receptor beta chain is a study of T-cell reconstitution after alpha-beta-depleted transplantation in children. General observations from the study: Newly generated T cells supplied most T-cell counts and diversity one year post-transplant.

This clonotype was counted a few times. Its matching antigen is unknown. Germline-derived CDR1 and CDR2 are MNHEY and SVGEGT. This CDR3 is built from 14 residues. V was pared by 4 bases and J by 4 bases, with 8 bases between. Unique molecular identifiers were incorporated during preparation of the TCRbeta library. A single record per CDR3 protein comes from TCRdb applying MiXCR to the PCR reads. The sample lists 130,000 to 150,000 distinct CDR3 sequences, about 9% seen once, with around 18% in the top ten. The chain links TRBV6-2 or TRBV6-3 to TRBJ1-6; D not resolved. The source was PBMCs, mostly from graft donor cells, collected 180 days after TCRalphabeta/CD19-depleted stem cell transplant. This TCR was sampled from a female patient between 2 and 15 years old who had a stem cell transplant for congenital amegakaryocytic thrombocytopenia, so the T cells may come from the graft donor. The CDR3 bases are TGTGCCAGCAGTTGGACGAAGTATAATTCACCCCTCCACTTT. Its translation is CASSWTKYNSPLHF.